These 3 T cell receptor beta chains originate from one sample sequenced in a study of blood T cells in healthy people across ages. Through a sample-barcoded 5' primer and a J-beta primer mix, a second PCR was run for about 6 to 11 cycles. TCRdb itself ran the 5' RACE reads through MiXCR, one entry per CDR3 protein. This table holds 650,000 or so distinct CDR3 sequences, 52% found once. Sequencing was carried out using blood. Every receptor here comes from a woman of 80 years or more in good health.

This chain joins TRBV20-1 and TRBJ2-4, with 8 bases fitting TRBD2. The end of the DNA is better explained by TRBJ2-5, so the J call may be wrong. The CDR3 sequence is 15 residues long. CDR1 and CDR2 from the germline V gene are DFQATT and SNEGSKA (reference sequence). The CDR3 DNA reads TGCAGTGCTAGAGCCACCGGGCTAGCGGGAGAGACCCAGTACTTC. Amino acids: CSARATGLAGETQYF.

Comments on this clonotype: A much more abundant neighbour one base away suggests this may be a read error. The V gene is TRBV3-1, the J gene TRBJ2-7; 7 nucleotides line up with TRBD2. The V segment lost 1 base and the J segment 10 bases; nucleotides outside the gene matches: 10. The CDR3 spans 14 residues. Germline loops: CDR1 LGHDT, CDR2 YNNKEL (reference sequence). CDR3 DNA: TGTGCCAGCAGCCAAGCGGGGGGTGAGGCCAGTCAGTACTTC. This codes for CASSQAGGEASQYF.

This clonotype has a handful of counts. The V and J genes are TRBV28 and TRBJ1-1; 7 nucleotides match TRBD1. CDR1 and CDR2 from the germline V gene are MDHEN and SYDVKM. This CDR3 has 14 amino acids. V lost 5 bases, J lost 6 bases, and 9 bases stayed unmatched. The CDR3 DNA is TGTGCCAGCAGTCTAACAAGGACAGGAGCTGAAGCTTTCTTT. Translation gives CASSLTRTGAEAFF.